This T cell receptor (beta chain) was recovered during a study of cytotoxic CD8 clonotypes in ibrutinib-treated CLL. Overall study findings and caveats: Contraction or stability on treatment was seen for public clonotypes, which were uncommon. Researchers report that baseline clonality outpaced age-matched healthy donors and tracked circulating CD8+ T-cell counts.

Germline-derived CDR1 and CDR2 are LGHNA and YSLEER. The trim removed 4 bases at V and 5 bases at J, leaving 7 bases unmatched. CDR3 length: 14 residues. Method: immunoSEQ multiplex PCR; TCRdb's copy keeps in-frame clones and lacks some. The table lists 110,000 to 150,000 clones, approximately 90% of them singletons. This clone was found once. Its specificity is unknown. This sequence was found in a human donor with chronic lymphocytic leukemia. Sequences were derived from PBMCs, sampled after 12 months of ibrutinib treatment. This chain connects TRBV4-3 to TRBJ1-1, with 7 bases identical to TRBD1. The CDR3 DNA follows: TGCGCCAGCAGCCGTGACAGGGATGGGACTGAAGCTTTCTTT. Protein sequence: CASSRDRDGTEAFF.